These 23 T cell receptor beta chains share one sample of origin, sequenced in a study of T cells expressing NK-cell markers (dated by TCRdb to about 2020). The library was prepared using 5' RACE. The sequencer was an Illumina HiSeq 2000. With the reads reprocessed by TCRdb, a single entry stands for each CDR3 protein sequence and no DNA is reported. For this sample, the table gives about 540,000 distinct CDR3 sequences. The top ten constitute under 4.5% of the sample. Input material: blood T cells: a sorted CD56 or NKG2C T cell subset, CD4+ or CD8+ T cells, or bulk PBMC T cells (not recorded which). These TCRs come from a man between 18 and 35 years old in good health. Donor details come from another sample of the same person, matched by shared clones.

The V gene is TRBV13, the J gene TRBJ2-2; TCRdb names TRBD2, which stays unverified in the absence of DNA. Germline loops: CDR1 PRHDT, CDR2 FYEKMQ (reference sequence). This CDR3 region has 13 residues. CDR3 residues: CASSPKLGRELFF.

This sequence joins TRBV7-9 and TRBJ1-4. This CDR3 is built from 13 residues. Germline V gene lookup returns CDR1 SEHNR and CDR2 FQNEAQ (reference sequence). The CDR3 spells CASGGVTNEKLFF.

The V gene is TRBV2, the J gene TRBJ2-1; TCRdb calls TRBD2, which cannot be checked without DNA. CDR3 length: 15 amino acids. Germline values: CDR1 SNHLY, CDR2 FYNNEI. CDR3 sequence reads: CASSPPGIVYNEQFF.

V usage is TRBV20-1 and J usage is TRBJ2-5; lacking DNA, the TRBD2 call made by TCRdb goes unchecked. This CDR3 is 17 amino acids long. CDR1 and CDR2 (germline): DFQATT, SNEGSKA (reference sequence). CDR3 sequence: CSARDLSGRAVGETQYF.

The rearrangement joins TRBV18 to TRBJ2-7. The CDR3 consists of 15 residues. In germline, CDR1 is KGHSH, CDR2 LQKENI. The CDR3: CASSPISGSVDEQYF.

The genes are TRBV7-9 and TRBJ2-2; the D call of TRBD2 rests on TCRdb alone, since no DNA is present to check it. The CDR3 extends over 14 amino acids. Germline CDR1 is SEHNR and CDR2 is FQNEAQ (reference sequence). The CDR3 sequence is CASKGASGLGELFF.

This rearrangement joins TRBV29-1 to TRBJ2-3; TCRdb selects TRBD2, and the lack of DNA leaves this call unchecked. Germline CDR1 is SQVTM and CDR2 is ANQGSEA. The CDR3 has 14 residues. The CDR3 here is CSVDWRGSTDTQYF.

J is TRBJ2-1 and V is TRBV7-9; as DNA is missing, the TRBD2 call by TCRdb cannot be tested. CDR1 and CDR2 (germline): SEHNR, FQNEAQ (reference sequence). The CDR3 has 17 amino acids. CDR3 sequence reads: CASSLVTLTSVDNEQFF. Looking up the rest from reference TRBV7-9 and TRBJ2-1 gives the full variable domain: DTGVSQNPRHKITKRGQNVTFRCDPISEHNRLYWYRQTLGQGPEFLTYFQNEAQLEKSRLLSDRFSAERPKGSFSTLEIQRTEQGDSAMYLCASSLVTLTSVDNEQFFGPGTRLTVL.

The CDR3 reads CASSYILASGQGRNEQFF. This rearrangement joins TRBV11-2 to TRBJ2-1; no DNA is available, so the TRBD1 call from TCRdb remains unchecked. This CDR3 spans 18 amino acids. Germline loops: CDR1 SGHAT, CDR2 FQNNGV.

The chain joins TRBV5-1 to TRBJ2-2; TCRdb reports TRBD2, a call that lacks DNA to check it against. Germline V gene sequence: CDR1 SGHRS, CDR2 YFSETQ. This CDR3 is built from 15 residues. The CDR3 region is CASSGGTRGSGELFF.

V and J are TRBV20-1 and TRBJ2-5; TCRdb's D call of TRBD2 is untestable without DNA. The CDR3 runs 15 residues. CDR1 is DFQATT, CDR2 SNEGSKA, per germline (reference sequence). The CDR3: CSALGLAGVQETQYF.

The gene calls are TRBV2 and TRBJ1-1; TCRdb's D call, TRBD1, is unchecked because there is no DNA. This CDR3 comprises 14 residues. CDR1 SNHLY and CDR2 FYNNEI come from the germline V gene. The CDR3: CASSLNRGGTEAFF.

The J gene is TRBJ2-2, the V gene TRBV6-4; with no DNA, the TCRdb D assignment of TRBD2 cannot be verified. Germline V CDR1 and CDR2: MRHNA, SNTAGT. The length of the CDR3 is 17 residues. This CDR3 is CASSVLAGGMNTGELFF.

V gene TRBV20-1 combines with J gene TRBJ1-5. The CDR3 is made up of 16 amino acids. Germline V gene lookup returns CDR1 DFQATT and CDR2 SNEGSKA (reference sequence). The CDR3 spells CSAPRVGTAVRQPQHF.

The J gene is TRBJ2-5, the V gene TRBV5-6. Germline V gene lookup returns CDR1 SGHDT and CDR2 YYEEEE. CDR3 length equals 12 residues. The CDR3 sequence is CASRVGEETQYF.

The chain joins TRBV6-2 or TRBV6-3 to TRBJ2-7; absent DNA, TCRdb's TRBD2 call cannot be checked. The CDR3 is made up of 13 amino acids. Germline lookup yields CDR1 MNHEY and CDR2 SVGEGT. The chain's CDR3 is CASRTVGEVEQYF.

The genes are TRBV7-8 and TRBJ2-2; the TRBD2 assignment by TCRdb is unverifiable without DNA. The germline CDR1 and CDR2 sequences are SGHVS and FQNEAQ. The CDR3 totals 15 residues. The CDR3 is CASSFGSLGNGELFF.

The chain recombines TRBV15 with TRBJ2-5; TCRdb outputs TRBD2, but without DNA this stays unchecked. From germline, CDR1 is LNHNV and CDR2 YYDKDF (reference sequence). The CDR3 is 15 residues long. The CDR3 here is CATSLGTSGQETQYF. The full variable domain, with the rest looked up from reference TRBV15 and TRBJ2-5, is DAMVIQNPRYQVTQFGKPVTLSCSQTLNHNVMYWYQQKSSQAPKLLFHYYDKDFNNEADTPDNFQSRRPNTSFCFLDIRSPGLGDTAMYLCATSLGTSGQETQYFGPGTRLLVL.

V is TRBV28 and J is TRBJ1-5. There are 14 residues in the CDR3. Germline CDR1 is MDHEN and CDR2 is SYDVKM. This chain's CDR3 is CASSYSDVRQPQHF.

The gene calls are TRBV2 and TRBJ2-2; the D gene TCRdb calls, TRBD2, cannot be checked with no DNA. The CDR3 covers 14 residues. In germline, CDR1 is SNHLY, CDR2 FYNNEI. CDR3 residues: CASSGRERTGELFF.

J is TRBJ2-7 and V is TRBV4-2; the TRBD2 assignment by TCRdb is unverifiable without DNA. The CDR3 is 14 amino acids. Per the germline V gene, CDR1 is LGHNA and CDR2 is YNFKEQ. The CDR3 here is CASSQDRLDLEQYF.

The chain links TRBV12-5 to TRBJ2-5; TCRdb outputs TRBD1, but without DNA this stays unchecked. Germline V gene lookup returns CDR1 LGHNT and CDR2 FRNRAP. This CDR3 has 17 amino acids. CDR3 region: CASGLGEQGAIQETQYF.

The V call is TRBV7-2, the J call TRBJ2-7; TCRdb proposes TRBD1, but this gene call is untestable without DNA. The CDR3 loop spans 14 amino acids. Germline V gene data show CDR1 as SGHTA and CDR2 as FQGNSA. CDR3 region: CASQPPGAIYEQYF.